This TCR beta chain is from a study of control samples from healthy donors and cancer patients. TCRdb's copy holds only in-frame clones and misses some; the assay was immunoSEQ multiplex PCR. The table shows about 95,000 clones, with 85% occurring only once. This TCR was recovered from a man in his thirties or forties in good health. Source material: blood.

Written as DNA, the CDR3 is TGTGCCAGCAGCAACGGGGCCGGGATCCTACCTTACGAGCAGTACTTC. Amino acid sequence: CASSNGAGILPYEQYF. The rearrangement joins TRBV11-2 to TRBJ2-7; either TRBD1 or TRBD2 may fit D (5 bases each). The CDR3 runs to 16 residues. V shed 5 bases and J shed 4 bases, with 21 bases lying between them. Germline V gene sequence: CDR1 SGHAT, CDR2 FQNNGV.